This T cell receptor (beta chain) emerged from a study of regulatory T cells in long-lasting Graves disease. The time point was: persistent/refractory GD, antithyroid drugs over 5 years with positive TRAb. Extracted RNA from PBMCs served as the source of the TCR library. The CDR3 sequence is 13 residues long. V lost 5 bases, J lost 4 bases, and 12 bases lay in between. Germline V gene lookup returns CDR1 MNHNS and CDR2 SASEGT. Researchers made TCR beta libraries by using iRepertoire HTBI primers and running Arm-PCR on CDR3 regions. In the authors' workflow: 62 TRBV and roughly 15 TRBJ segments were identified across samples. In TCRdb, the multiplex PCR reads were re-called with MiXCR into one record per CDR3 protein. The V and J calls here are based on TCRdb, not the publication. The data contain about 660,000 distinct CDR3 sequences, approximately 29% of them singletons.

The source of this sequence is a female donor with Graves disease. Sequenced here: peripheral blood mononuclear cells (PBMCs), sampled when the disease was refractory, from a patient treated with antithyroid drugs. The rearrangement joins TRBV6-1 to TRBJ2-7; D gene uncertain. This chain's CDR3 is CASSQRTRYEQYF. The DNA for the CDR3 is TGTGCCAGCAGTCAAAGGACGCGGTACGAGCAGTACTTC.